The rows below give T cell receptor beta chains drawn from one sample of a study of T cell responses to AZD1222 COVID-19 vaccine. Assay: immunoSEQ multiplex PCR; the TCRdb copy retains only in-frame clones and omits some. The sample carries some 120,000 clones, 85% to 90% recorded once. The source was peripheral blood, collected on day 0 of AZD1222 vaccination. These receptor sequences come from an adult in good health. Each CDR3 is given with its conserved first and last residue. D genes are given only for firm matches. Rows give clone size only sometimes, using once, few, many, or a class for an expanded clone.

D | size | J | V | DNA | CDR3
. | . | TRBJ2-1 | TRBV5-1 | TGCGCCAGCAGTCCAGGGGACTATAGGAATGAGCAGTTCTTC | CASSPGDYRNEQFF
. | . | TRBJ2-1 | TRBV21-1 | TGTGCCAGCAGCAAAGAGGTCCCTGGGAATGAGCAGTTCTTC | CASSKEVPGNEQFF
. | . | TRBJ2-7 | TRBV6-5 | TGTGCCAGCAGCTCCGGGAGCTACGAGCAGTACTTC | CASSSGSYEQYF
. | . | TRBJ1-5 | TRBV6-5 | TGTGCCAGCAGCCGGGACCTCTATAGCAATCAGCCCCAGCATTTT | CASSRDLYSNQPQHF
TRBD1 | once | TRBJ2-7 | TRBV12-5 | TGTGCTAGTGCCGAAGCCCAGGGGGCCCCGAGGGAGCAGTACTTC | CASAEAQGAPREQYF
TRBD1 | . | TRBJ2-1 | TRBV11-3 | TGTGCCAGCAGTCTTAGGCAGGGGGTTAATGAGCAGTTCTTC | CASSLRQGVNEQFF
TRBD2 | . | TRBJ2-7 | TRBV20-1 | TGCAGTGCTAGTGCACCTAGCGGTTACGAGCAGTACTTC | CSASAPSGYEQYF
. | . | TRBJ2-1 | TRBV4-3 | TGCGCCAGCAGCCAAGACCCGGGACTTCCCCACAATGAGCAGTTCTTC | CASSQDPGLPHNEQFF
. | . | TRBJ1-4 | TRBV6-1 | TGTGCCAGCAGTGAACGAAGCGTTGCAACTAATGAAAAACTGTTTTTT | CASSERSVATNEKLFF
TRBD1 | once | TRBJ1-5 | TRBV7-8 | TGTGCCAGCAGCTTAGGGGACAGGGGCAATCAGCCCCAGCATTTT | CASSLGDRGNQPQHF
TRBD1 | . | TRBJ1-1 | TRBV29-1 | TGCAGCGTTGGGAGTCCAGCAGGGGGGGTCCCTGAAGCTTTCTTT | CSVGSPAGGVPEAFF
TRBD1 | . | TRBJ1-4 | TRBV5-1 | TGCGCCAGCAGCTTGGGGACAGGGGGCAATAATGAAAAACTGTTTTTT | CASSLGTGGNNEKLFF
TRBD1 | . | TRBJ2-7 | TRBV27 | TGTGCCAGCAGTTCCCGCTTCACTTCCCAAGGACAGGCCCCAGATTATTACGAGCAGTACTTC | CASSSRFTSQGQAPDYYEQYF
. | . | TRBJ2-3 | TRBV21-1 | TGTGCCAGCAGAGGGACCAGCACAGATACGCAGTATTTT | CASRGTSTDTQYF
. | . | TRBJ2-2 | TRBV4-3 | TGCGCCAGCAGCCAGAATTTCGGGACAAACGGGGAGCTGTTTTTT | CASSQNFGTNGELFF
. | . | TRBJ1-1 | TRBV27 | TGTGCCAGCAGCCCCGGGACTGGGAACACTGAAGCTTTCTTT | CASSPGTGNTEAFF
TRBD1 | . | TRBJ1-2 | TRBV5-1 | TGCGCCAGCAGTACTCGAGGACAGGGAGAAGGCTACACCTTC | CASSTRGQGEGYTF
TRBD1 | few | TRBJ2-5 | TRBV18 | TGTGCCAGCTCACCGACAGGGAATCGGGAGACCCAGTACTTC | CASSPTGNRETQYF